One sample yielded the 14 T cell receptor beta chains listed below, sequenced in a study of blood T cells in healthy people across ages. A sample-barcoded 5' primer and a J-beta primer mix were used in a second PCR of roughly 7 to 12 cycles. TCRdb reanalysed the 5' RACE reads using MiXCR and keeps one entry per CDR3 protein. The sample has more than 900,000 distinct CDR3 sequences, about 23% seen once. These records were also assigned to another study, of T cells of mothers and their children.

Material for sequencing was blood. Receptors originate from a girl aged 2 to 10 in good health.

The chain couples TRBV20-1 to TRBJ2-6; D is unresolved. CDR3 length: 16 amino acids. Trimming left V 3 bases short and J 3 bases short, with 15 bases between. CDR1 DFQATT and CDR2 SNEGSKA come from the germline V gene (reference sequence). CDR3 nucleotides: TGCAGTGCTAGTGGGGTCGGTCTATATGGGGCCAACGTCCTGACTTTC. Protein sequence: CSASGVGLYGANVLTF.

Only a few counts were recorded for this clonotype. This rearrangement joins TRBV28 to TRBJ2-7, with unresolved D. CDR1 and CDR2 from the germline V gene are MDHEN and SYDVKM. The CDR3 has 15 amino acids. V gave up 3 bases and J gave up 3 bases, with 15 bases separating them. CDR3: CASSLFRTLNYEQYF. The DNA for the CDR3 is TGTGCCAGCAGTTTGTTCAGGACCCTGAACTACGAGCAGTACTTC.

The chain employs TRBV20-1 and TRBJ2-4; 8 bases are a match to TRBD2. The germline gives CDR1 DFQATT, CDR2 SNEGSKA (reference sequence). The length of the CDR3 is 14 residues. J gave up 9 bases and V 2 bases, and 9 bases lay outside the gene matches. The CDR3 DNA follows: TGCAGTGCTAGAAGCCAGCGGGAGAACAGCATTCAGTACTTC. It yields the protein CSARSQRENSIQYF.

The chain employs TRBV5-6 and TRBJ2-5; 9 bases are a match to TRBD1. TRBJ2-1 matches the DNA end more closely, so the J call is doubtful. This CDR3 comprises 16 residues. Germline lookup yields CDR1 SGHDT and CDR2 YYEEEE. CDR3 sequence reads: CASSFSFGTGYNEQFF. CDR3 in DNA: TGTGCCAGCAGCTTCAGTTTTGGGACAGGGTACAATGAGCAGTTCTTC.

V usage is TRBV20-1 and J usage is TRBJ2-3; D possibly corresponds to TRBD2 (6 bases). This CDR3 contains 14 residues. Trimming shortened V by 6 bases and J by 4 bases, and 17 bases separated the two germline ends. The germline V gene encodes CDR1 DFQATT and CDR2 SNEGSKA (reference sequence). The CDR3 DNA reads as TGCAGTGCCCTCCGGGGGAGCCCCGCAGATACGCAGTATTTT. Translation gives CSALRGSPADTQYF.

The table lists this clonotype with a few counts. This chain joins TRBV29-1 and TRBJ1-1; TRBD1 matches at 9 bases. V gave up 2 bases and J gave up 4 bases; unmatched junction bases: 2. Germline V gene lookup returns CDR1 SQVTM and CDR2 ANQGSEA. This CDR3 has 13 amino acids. In nucleotides, the CDR3 is TGCAGCGTTGAAAGACAGGGGGTCACTGAAGCTTTCTTT. This translates into CSVERQGVTEAFF. The variable domain in full, completed from reference TRBV29-1 and TRBJ1-1, reads SAVISQKPSRDICQRGTSLTIQCQVDSQVTMMFWYRQQPGQSLTLIATANQGSEATYESGFVIDKFPISRPNLTFSTLTVSNMSPEDSSIYLCSVERQGVTEAFFGQGTRLTVV.

The chain carries TRBV6-5 and TRBJ2-3, with a tentative D call TRBD1 (6 bases). Germline CDR1 MNHEY, CDR2 SVGAGI. Deletions cut 4 bases from V and 2 bases from J, with 13 bases between. The CDR3 spans 15 residues. CDR3 amino acids: CASSSLGGPTDTQYF. The CDR3, as DNA: TGTGCCAGCAGTTCCTTAGGGGGTCCCACAGATACGCAGTATTTT.

This clonotype appeared a few times. This chain connects TRBV7-9 to TRBJ1-1, with D uncertain. V lost 5 bases and J 1 base, leaving 11 bases between the germline ends. CDR1 is SEHNR, CDR2 FQNEAQ, per germline (reference sequence). This CDR3 contains 14 residues. The CDR3 sequence is CASSAARRNTEAFF. CDR3 DNA: TGTGCCAGCAGCGCGGCCAGGAGGAACACTGAAGCTTTCTTT.

This rearrangement joins TRBV6-1 to TRBJ1-2; D perhaps matches TRBD1 (5 bases). Trimming cost V 4 bases and J 5 bases, with 20 bases left between them. Germline V lookup: CDR1 MNHNS, CDR2 SASEGT. The CDR3 has 16 residues. The CDR3 region has the DNA TGTGCCAGCAGTGGATTGGGGCAGGGAGCCGTTTATGGCTACACCTTC. Its protein product is CASSGLGQGAVYGYTF.

This chain uses TRBV12-3 or TRBV12-4 with TRBJ2-5; TRBD1 matches at 7 bases. CDR3 size: 16 residues. Trimming took 2 bases from V and 5 from J; bases not matched to a gene: 11. CDR3 sequence (DNA): TGTGCCAGCAGTTTAAGGACAGGATCGAAGGGGGAGACCCAGTACTTC. It encodes CASSLRTGSKGETQYF.

The chain carries TRBV10-3 and TRBJ2-2; 7 nucleotides agree with TRBD1. Germline CDR1 is ENHRY and CDR2 is SYGVKD. The CDR3 sequence is 15 residues long. The J segment lost 6 bases and the V segment lost 10 bases, leaving 14 bases of the junction unmatched. The CDR3 loop reads CATNPTGLSPGELFF. CDR3 in DNA: TGTGCCACTAACCCGACAGGGCTTTCTCCCGGGGAGCTGTTTTTT.

The chain carries TRBV29-1 and TRBJ1-2; D perhaps matches TRBD1 (6 bases). Germline V gene lookup returns CDR1 SQVTM and CDR2 ANQGSEA. V gave up 7 bases and J gave up 8 bases, with 14 bases separating them. CDR3 length: 11 residues. In DNA form, the CDR3 reads TGCAGCGCCTACAGGGCTAGCGGCTACACCTTC. This encodes CSAYRASGYTF.

The chain couples TRBV6-5 to TRBJ1-2; 7 nucleotides agree with TRBD1. After removal of 8 bases from V and 8 bases from J, the junction contained 11 bases not matched to a gene. Germline values: CDR1 MNHEY, CDR2 SVGAGI. The CDR3 runs 13 residues. This chain's CDR3 is CASCSMYRGGYTF. In DNA, the CDR3 is TGTGCCAGCTGTTCTATGTACAGGGGCGGCTACACCTTC.

The sample holds a few counts of this clonotype. The chain uses TRBV2 and TRBJ2-1; D not resolved. The DNA end is a closer match to TRBJ2-7, so the J assignment may be wrong. The germline gives CDR1 SNHLY, CDR2 FYNNEI. The CDR3 runs 14 residues. The CDR3 coding sequence is TGTGCCAGCAGTGAAGCAGGACCGTTCTACGAGCAGTACTTC. It translates to CASSEAGPFYEQYF.